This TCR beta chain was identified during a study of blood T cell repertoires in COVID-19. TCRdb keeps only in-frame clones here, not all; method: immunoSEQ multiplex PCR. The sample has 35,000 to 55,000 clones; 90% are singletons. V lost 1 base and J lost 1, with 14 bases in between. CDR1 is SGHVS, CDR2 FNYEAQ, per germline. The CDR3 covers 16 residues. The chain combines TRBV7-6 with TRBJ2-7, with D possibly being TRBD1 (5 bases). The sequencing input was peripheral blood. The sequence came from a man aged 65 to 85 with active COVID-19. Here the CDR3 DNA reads TGTGCCAGCAGCTTAGGGCAGGGTGGTGCGTCCTACGAGCAGTACTTC. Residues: CASSLGQGGASYEQYF. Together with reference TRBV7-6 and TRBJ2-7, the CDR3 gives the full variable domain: GAGVSQSPRYKVTKRGQDVALRCDPISGHVSLYWYRQALGQGPEFLTYFNYEAQQDKSGLPNDRFSAERPEGSISTLTIQRTEQRDSAMYRCASSLGQGGASYEQYFGPGTRLTVT.